The clone carrying this T cell receptor beta chain was seen only once. At least 7 million PBMCs were isolated per sample. This specimen belongs to a study of blood T cells in healthy people across ages. Then a second PCR, running about 6 to 12 cycles, was carried out with a sample-barcoded 5' primer and a J-beta primer mix. TCRdb re-derived calls from the 5' RACE reads in MiXCR, one entry per CDR3 protein. The table records over 600,000 distinct CDR3 sequences, 45% to 70% of them present only once. V lost 5 bases to trimming and J lost 1 base, with 11 bases between them. Germline V gene lookup returns CDR1 MNHEY and CDR2 SMNVEV (reference sequence). CDR3 length equals 15 residues.

The clonotype comes from a man in his forties in good health. J is TRBJ2-2 and V is TRBV27; D is undetermined. The sample comprised blood. The CDR3 loop is CASSPTQMNTGELFF. CDR3 sequence (DNA): TGTGCCAGCAGTCCTACTCAGATGAACACCGGGGAGCTGTTTTTT.